This TCR beta chain was sequenced during a study of shared clonotypes between healthy human individuals. CDR1 and CDR2 from the germline V gene are SEHNR and FQNEAQ (reference sequence). The CDR3 spans 13 residues. The ends lost 0 bases at V and 7 bases at J; junction bases unmatched: 0. Participating donors were healthy, HIV-negative adults free of recent acute infections or vaccinations. This table comes from immunoSEQ multiplex PCR, and its TCRdb copy is limited to in-frame clones, with some not included. The table has a few million clones, about 92% seen once. The material sequenced was naive CD4+ T cells from PBMCs. Subset here: CD45RA+ positively selected. This chain uses TRBV7-9 with TRBJ1-1, with 9 bases that match TRBD1. This TCR derives from a man younger than 35 in good health. Some clones in this sample may be carry-over from other donors' samples. The CDR3 sequence is CASSLAGQGEAFF. CDR3 nucleotide sequence: TGTGCCAGCAGCTTAGCGGGACAGGGTGAAGCTTTCTTT. Together with reference TRBV7-9 and TRBJ1-1, the CDR3 gives the full variable domain: DTGVSQNPRHKITKRGQNVTFRCDPISEHNRLYWYRQTLGQGPEFLTYFQNEAQLEKSRLLSDRFSAERPKGSFSTLEIQRTEQGDSAMYLCASSLAGQGEAFFGQGTRLTVV.